This paragraph reports one TCR beta chain. Its antigen is not yet known. No base quality values were provided; no much bigger clone lies one nucleotide off. The sample is drawn from a study of shared clonotypes between healthy human individuals (TCRdb year 2020). Concerning the study at large: A couple of women and three men aged 18 to 49 years were included in the cohort. Per donor, leukapheresis produced somewhere between about 0.94 and 10 billion PBMCs. Per donor, three plates each were used for CD4 naive and CD4 memory, two for CD8 naive, and one for CD8 memory. To increase sequencing depth and limit assay-specific biases, TCR repertoire library preparation and sequencing were carried out by different laboratories using diverse techniques. To estimate repertoire size and how much clonotype sharing occurs between individuals, the study deeply sequenced the blood TCR repertoires of about 5 healthy adults. Overall study outcomes, separate from this receptor: Sharing across a few donors was observed for about 5% of naive CD4, over 3% of naive CD8, roughly 2.3% of memory CD4, and roughly 0.4% of memory CD8 clonotypes. Incomplete sequencing was indicated by rarefaction of sorted-subset datasets, despite the large sequencing depth. Based on pairwise subsampling, the degree of clonotype sharing among donors was expected to be affected by sequencing depth. Higher generation probabilities were observed for clonotypes shared by all four sorted-subset donors than for non-shared clonotypes. Naive subsets generally had larger estimated clonotype richness than memory subsets. Only blood was sampled, and tissue TCR repertoires likely differ from those in blood. Because the study included only a small number of donors, the genetic and exposure-history diversity represented was limited.

Donors were healthy HIV-negative adults with no recently reported acute infections or vaccinations. Every donor was a Caucasian adult living in Nashville, Tennessee, USA. Magnetic negative selection was used to enrich CD4+ T cells, after which naive cells were positively selected on CD45RA and the negative fraction became the memory subset. Blood was obtained by leukapheresis, after which PBMCs were separated by Ficoll-Histopaque density gradient centrifugation and cryopreserved in liquid nitrogen vapor phase. Analytical flow cytometry was used to check the purity and quantity of each magnetically sorted T cell population. Genomic DNA was isolated from every sorted fraction and measured by UV absorbance on a Nanodrop 2000c. Using the deep immunoSEQ assay, multiplex PCR amplified TCR CDR3 regions from genomic DNA. Genomic DNA extracted from each cell subset was distributed evenly over all wells of several immunoSEQ 96-well plates, and each plate served as one replicate. Each replicate PCR for sorted subsets received about 0.2 ug genomic DNA, equal to about 30,000 T cell genomes. Purified libraries were measured with a Qubit 3.0 fluorometer, size-checked on a Bioanalyzer 2100, and measured again with the KAPA Library Quantification kit. Every immunoSEQ 96-well plate was sequenced on a dedicated single-read 150-cycle Illumina NextSeq 550 flow cell. The original pipeline was this. Because the immunoSEQ output held only junctional sequences and lacked quality scores, the filtering could not match the filtering applied to full-length reads. Sequences were annotated with PyIR, a Python wrapper for IgBLAST v1.9, using IMGT germline references to assign V/J genes and CDR3. Reads were removed for weak V/J assignments (E-value above 1e-6), missing CDR3, stop codons, out-of-frame junctions, or ambiguous translated residues. A V3J clonotype was defined by an identical inferred V gene, J gene, and CDR3 amino acid sequence. To compute the percentage overlap between repertoires, the number of shared unique clonotypes was divided by the size of the smaller repertoire. Richness of each repertoire was evaluated using RTK rarefaction, the Chao1 estimator, and Recon v2.1 estimates of unobserved clonotypes. Generation probabilities for all TCRbeta clonotypes obtained by the gDNA method from a handful of donors were computed using OLGA. Sourced from immuneACCESS, this table was stored by TCRdb with only in-frame sequences that have V and J called. A share of the clones is absent; for the studies checked, an unresolved V gene accounts for under half, and the remainder has no known explanation. That table supplies the V and J calls and clone size; D and trimming were determined from the DNA. The sample table lists fewer than 3 million clones, around 92% of them with a count of one. Around 0.4% of the sample is held by the ten biggest clonotypes.

Sequencing was done on a sample of naive CD4+ T cells from PBMCs. The sample's cell subset or site label is to be understood as: CD45RA+ positively selected. This sequence originates from a man aged 18 to 29 in good health. Some clones in this sample may be carry-over from other donors' samples.

In nucleotide form, the sequence is TGTGCCAGCAGCCGTACAGGGGGCTATGGCTACACCTTC. The translation is CASSRTGGYGYTF. This chain joins TRBV5-4 to TRBJ1-2; TRBD1 matches 8 bases in the middle. The CDR3, cysteine through phenylalanine, is 13 amino acids long. The kept DNA is CDR3 alone, 39 bases in frame from the first base. At the junction V is shortened by 4 bases and J by 4 bases; bases outside the gene matches: 3. The germline V gene (reference sequence) supplies CDR1 SGHNT and CDR2 YYREEE.